This TCR beta chain was retrieved from a study of shared clonotypes between healthy human individuals. Study observations and caveats: Among the subsets, naive ones generally showed larger estimated richness than memory ones.

To note about this clone: What it recognizes is unknown.

Produced via immunoSEQ multiplex PCR; TCRdb's table is partial and in-frame only. The sample includes over 100,000 clones, over 65% of them seen just once. V lost 4 bases and J lost 3, with 20 bases in between. The CDR3 covers 16 residues. CDR1 SGHRS and CDR2 YFSETQ come from the germline V gene. This clonotype was sampled from a woman aged 30 to 39 in good health. The material sequenced was memory CD8+ T cells sorted from blood. Regarding subset: CD45RO+ cells pooled with CCR7-negative TemRA cells. The J gene is TRBJ2-7, the V gene TRBV5-1; a weak D match, TRBD2 (6 bases). The CDR3, as DNA: TGCGCCAGCAGCCCGCTATTAGCGGATAATTTCTACGAGCAGTACTTC. It encodes CASSPLLADNFYEQYF.